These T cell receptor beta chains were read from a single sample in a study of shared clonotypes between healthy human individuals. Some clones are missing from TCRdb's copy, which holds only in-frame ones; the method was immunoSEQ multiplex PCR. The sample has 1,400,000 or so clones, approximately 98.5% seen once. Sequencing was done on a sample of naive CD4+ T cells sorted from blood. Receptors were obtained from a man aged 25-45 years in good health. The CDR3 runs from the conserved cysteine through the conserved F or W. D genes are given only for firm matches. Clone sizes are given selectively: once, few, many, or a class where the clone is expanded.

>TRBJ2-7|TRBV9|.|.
TGTGCCAGCAGCCTTGGGGGACGTGGGTCAAGCTCCTACGAGCAGTACTTC
CASSLGGRGSSSYEQYF
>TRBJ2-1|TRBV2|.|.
TGTGCCAGCAGGGACCCTAGCGTCTACAATGAGCAGTTCTTC
CASRDPSVYNEQFF
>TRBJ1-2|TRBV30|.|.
TGTGCCTGGATCAGGGCGACTGGGGCTAACTATGGCTACACCTTC
CAWIRATGANYGYTF
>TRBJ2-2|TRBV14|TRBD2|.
TGTGCCAGCAGCCAACTAGCGGGATCCGGGGAGCTGTTTTTT
CASSQLAGSGELFF
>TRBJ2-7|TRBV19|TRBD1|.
TGTGCCAGTAGTACAGGGGGCCACGAGCAGTACTTC
CASSTGGHEQYF
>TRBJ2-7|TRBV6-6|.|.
TGTGCCAGCAGTTCCCGCTTAACGACGGAATCCTACGAGCAGTACTTC
CASSSRLTTESYEQYF
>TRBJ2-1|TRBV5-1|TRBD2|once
TGCGCCAGCAGCCTGGTTGGGCTAGCGGGTTATGAGCAGTTCTTC
CASSLVGLAGYEQFF
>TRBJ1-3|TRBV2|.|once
TGTGCCAGCAGTGGCGGGACGGAACATGGAAACACCATATATTTT
CASSGGTEHGNTIYF
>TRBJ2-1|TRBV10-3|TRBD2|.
TGTGCCATCACCAAGAATAGCGGGAGTGGGGATGGGGAGCAGTTCTTC
CAITKNSGSGDGEQFF
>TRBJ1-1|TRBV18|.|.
TGTGCCAGCTCACGTGACAGCTTATCAACTGAAGCTTTCTTT
CASSRDSLSTEAFF
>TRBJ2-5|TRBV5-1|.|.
TGCGCCAGCAGCTTGGCCGAACTGGAGACCCAGTACTTC
CASSLAELETQYF
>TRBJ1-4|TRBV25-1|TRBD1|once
TGTGCCAGCGGGGACAGGGGGAATGAAAAACTGTTTTTT
CASGDRGNEKLFF
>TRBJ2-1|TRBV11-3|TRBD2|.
TGTGCCAGCAGCTTAGGGCTAGCGGGAGGAGTTGGGGAGCAGTTCTTC
CASSLGLAGGVGEQFF
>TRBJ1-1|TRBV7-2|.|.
TGTGCCAGCAGCCGATGGACAGCAATGAACACTGAAGCTTTCTTT
CASSRWTAMNTEAFF
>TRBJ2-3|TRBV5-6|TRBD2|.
TGTGCCAGCAGAGCACCGGGACTAAACACAGATACGCAGTATTTT
CASRAPGLNTDTQYF